The next 20 T cell receptor beta chains were all read from a single sample in a study of blood T cells in healthy people across ages. Combining a sample-barcoded 5' primer with a J-beta primer mix, a second PCR ran for roughly 6 to 12 cycles. TCRdb re-called the 5' RACE reads through MiXCR, storing one row per CDR3 protein. This table holds fewer than 650,000 distinct CDR3 sequences, around a quarter found once. The sample was also linked to a second study, of T cells of mothers and their children.

Sequenced: blood. The receptors shown here come from a boy younger than 10 in good health.

V usage is TRBV6-5 and J usage is TRBJ2-5; D may be TRBD1 or TRBD2 (5 bases each). Germline V CDR1 and CDR2: MNHEY, SVGAGI. Trimming cost V 1 base and J 3 bases, with 12 bases left between them. The CDR3 loop spans 15 amino acids. The CDR3 loop reads CASSYYLGTEETQYF. In DNA form, the CDR3 reads TGTGCCAGCAGTTACTACCTCGGGACGGAAGAGACCCAGTACTTC.

In this sample, this clonotype turned up once. This chain joins TRBV10-3 and TRBJ2-4; D perhaps matches TRBD1 (5 bases). The CDR3 length is 14 residues. V lost 3 bases and J 0 bases, leaving 6 bases between the germline ends. CDR1 is ENHRY, CDR2 SYGVKD, per germline. In DNA form, the CDR3 reads TGTGCCATCAGTGAAGGGGTAGCCAAAAACATTCAGTACTTC. Protein sequence: CAISEGVAKNIQYF.

The genes are TRBV7-2 and TRBJ1-4; 7 nucleotides line up with TRBD1. Germline values: CDR1 SGHTA, CDR2 FQGNSA. This CDR3 is 15 amino acids long. The J segment lost 8 bases and the V segment lost 4 bases, leaving 10 bases of the junction unmatched. The CDR3 is CASSSRTGMEEKLFF. For the CDR3, the DNA is TGTGCCAGCAGCTCCAGGACAGGAATGGAGGAAAAACTGTTTTTT.

The sample holds a few counts of this clonotype. The rearrangement uses TRBV20-1 and TRBJ2-3, with 13 bases that match TRBD2. CDR3 length: 14 amino acids. Germline V gene data show CDR1 as DFQATT and CDR2 as SNEGSKA (reference sequence). V was pared by 0 bases and J by 7 bases, with 1 base of the junction left unmatched. The CDR3: CSARELAGGHTQYF. CDR3 coding DNA: TGCAGTGCTAGAGAACTAGCGGGAGGGCATACGCAGTATTTT.

Of note for this clonotype: The junction departs from the called germline gene at one end, perhaps through a read error. The rearrangement uses TRBV4-1 and TRBJ2-1; D unclear. From germline, CDR1 is MGHRA and CDR2 YSYEKL. CDR3 length: 11 amino acids. CDR3 DNA sequence: TGCGCCAGCAGCCAAGGTAATGACCAGTTCTTC. Translated: CASSQGNDQFF.

The V gene is TRBV7-9, the J gene TRBJ2-3; D might be TRBD1 or TRBD2, each matching 5 bases. Per the germline V gene, CDR1 is SEHNR and CDR2 is FQNEAQ (reference sequence). CDR3 size: 14 residues. Trimming shortened V by 7 bases and J by 6 bases, and 17 bases separated the two germline ends. Written as DNA, the CDR3 is TGTGCCAGCAACACCCAGTTGGGGGACGATACGCAGTATTTT. Translated: CASNTQLGDDTQYF.

This clonotype has just a few counts. J is TRBJ2-7 and V is TRBV10-3, with 16 bases that match TRBD2. The CDR3 is made up of 18 amino acids. After removal of 4 bases from V and 1 base from J, the junction contained 7 bases not matched to a gene. Germline assignment: CDR1 ENHRY and CDR2 SYGVKD. In DNA, the CDR3 is TGTGCCATCAGTGGAAGACCGGGACTAGCGGGAGGGTCCTACGAGCAGTACTTC. Translated, it gives CAISGRPGLAGGSYEQYF.

V is TRBV18 and J is TRBJ1-3; D is uncertain. There are 13 residues in the CDR3. CDR1 and CDR2 from the germline V gene are KGHSH and LQKENI. The V end was cut by 3 bases, the J end by 4 bases, with 7 bases between. The CDR3 nucleotides read TGTGCCAGCTCACCGACCCCCGGAAACACCATATATTTT. Translating gives CASSPTPGNTIYF.

This clonotype was recorded many times. The chain is built from TRBV6-1 and TRBJ2-5, with 14 bases fitting TRBD2. Germline V CDR1 and CDR2: MNHNS, SASEGT. V was pared by 6 bases and J by 4 bases, with 4 bases of the junction left unmatched. CDR3 length: 15 amino acids. The CDR3 here is CASSLTSGGVETQYF. The DNA for the CDR3 is TGTGCCAGCAGCTTGACTAGCGGGGGGGTAGAGACCCAGTACTTC.

The chain uses TRBV5-1 and TRBJ2-1; D is possibly TRBD2 (5 bases). The V and J ends lost 0 bases and 5 bases respectively, with 12 bases between them. Germline V gene lookup returns CDR1 SGHRS and CDR2 YFSETQ. There are 15 residues in the CDR3. The CDR3 region is CASSLVPDGNNEQFF. DNA for the CDR3: TGCGCCAGCAGCTTGGTACCTGACGGGAACAATGAGCAGTTCTTC.

This clonotype was counted only a few times. The J gene is TRBJ1-2, the V gene TRBV4-3; D gene uncertain. The length of the CDR3 is 16 residues. Germline V gene lookup returns CDR1 LGHNA and CDR2 YSLEER. V lost 2 bases and J lost 5, with 18 bases in between. The CDR3 DNA reads TGCGCCAGCAGCCAATTCCGTTCCCGCAACAGATATGGCTACACCTTC. Residues: CASSQFRSRNRYGYTF.

This clonotype was seen only a few times. The V and J genes are TRBV6-5 and TRBJ1-1, with D possibly TRBD1 on 5 matching bases. CDR1 and CDR2 (germline): MNHEY, SVGAGI. The CDR3 is made up of 14 amino acids. V lost 6 bases and J 3 bases, leaving 14 bases between the germline ends. The CDR3 DNA reads as TGTGCCAGCAGCCCCGGGGGTGGGTACACTGAAGCTTTCTTT. It translates to CASSPGGGYTEAFF.

V gene TRBV7-2 combines with J gene TRBJ1-5; D ambiguous. Germline V lookup: CDR1 SGHTA, CDR2 FQGNSA. Trimming took off 1 base at V and 6 bases at J, with 7 bases between the two ends. The CDR3 is 13 residues long. CDR3 DNA: TGTGCCAGCAGCTTAGATCCGGTTCAGCCCCAGCATTTT. Protein: CASSLDPVQPQHF.

V is TRBV20-1 and J is TRBJ2-3; 8 bases are shared with TRBD2. Germline V gene lookup returns CDR1 DFQATT and CDR2 SNEGSKA (reference sequence). The CDR3 sequence is 15 residues long. V gave up 1 base and J gave up 4 bases; unmatched junction bases: 7. For the CDR3, the DNA is TGCAGTGCTAGAGTGAAGCGGGAGAACCCAGATACGCAGTATTTT. Amino acids: CSARVKRENPDTQYF.

V is TRBV7-9 and J is TRBJ1-1; D is unclear. From germline, CDR1 is SEHNR and CDR2 FQNEAQ (reference sequence). V was trimmed by 1 base and J by 2 bases, leaving 11 bases between them. CDR3 size: 15 residues. CDR3 nucleotides: TGTGCCAGCAGCTTAGGCCCGGACGGAAACACTGAAGCTTTCTTT. Amino acid sequence: CASSLGPDGNTEAFF.

V gene TRBV7-9 combines with J gene TRBJ1-2; D is unclear. CDR1 SEHNR and CDR2 FQNEAQ come from the germline V gene (reference sequence). CDR3 length equals 15 residues. Deletions cut 3 bases from V and 3 bases from J, with 14 bases between. The CDR3 here is CASSFLSPTDYGYTF. DNA of the CDR3: TGTGCCAGCAGCTTTCTGAGTCCTACGGACTATGGCTACACCTTC.

This clonotype appeared a few times. The chain couples TRBV10-3 to TRBJ1-3; 11 nucleotides agree with TRBD1. The CDR3 sequence is 19 residues long. Germline-derived CDR1 and CDR2 are ENHRY and SYGVKD. Trimming took 4 bases from V and 0 from J; bases not matched to a gene: 11. The CDR3 DNA sequence: TGTGCCATCAGTGTCTTGGACAGGGGGCCATTGAGCTCTGGAAACACCATATATTTT. Translation gives CAISVLDRGPLSSGNTIYF.

J is TRBJ2-1 and V is TRBV7-2; no clear D. The ends were cut back, 1 base at V and 8 bases at J, with 15 bases in the middle. In germline, CDR1 is SGHTA, CDR2 FQGNSA. This CDR3 has 15 amino acids. Here the CDR3 reads CASSLVPRNFDEQFF. The CDR3 bases are TGTGCCAGCAGCTTAGTCCCCCGAAATTTCGATGAGCAGTTCTTC. Supplemented by reference TRBV7-2 and TRBJ2-1, the full variable domain reads GAGVSQSPSNKVTEKGKDVELRCDPISGHTALYWYRQSLGQGLEFLIYFQGNSAPDKSGLPSDRFSAERTGGSVSTLTIQRTQQEDSAVYLCASSLVPRNFDEQFFGPGTRLTVL.

This clonotype was counted many times. The chain joins TRBV2 to TRBJ1-1; the D is unclear. Trimming removed 3 bases from V and 1 base from J, with 6 bases in between. Germline V gene data show CDR1 as SNHLY and CDR2 as FYNNEI. The CDR3 runs 13 residues. CDR3 DNA: TGTGCCAGCAGTGAGTTGGAGAACACTGAAGCTTTCTTT. Residues: CASSELENTEAFF.

This clonotype came up a few times. The chain has TRBV10-3 and TRBJ2-7; D is possibly TRBD2 (6 bases). Germline V lookup: CDR1 ENHRY, CDR2 SYGVKD. This CDR3 contains 12 residues. V lost 10 bases and J lost 7, with 17 bases in between. The CDR3 loop is CATRLEGKEQYF. Here the CDR3 DNA reads TGTGCCACCAGACTAGAGGGGAAGGAGCAGTACTTC.